Listed below are T cell receptor beta chains from one sample, sequenced in a study of blood T cell repertoires in COVID-19. Assay: immunoSEQ multiplex PCR; the TCRdb copy retains only in-frame clones and omits some. The sample records approximately 140,000 clones, roughly 90% being singletons. The sample was peripheral blood. These receptor sequences come from a middle-aged man with active or convalescent COVID-19. Each CDR3 is given with its conserved first and last residue. The D gene is left open where the match is weak. Part of the rows lack a size; the others show once, few, many or a class for expanded clones.

abundance	v_gene	j_gene	d_gene	CDR3aa	CDR3nt
NA	TRBV4-3	TRBJ2-1	NA	CASSQAIGQSSYNEQFF	TGCGCCAGCAGCCAAGCAATAGGACAGAGCTCCTACAATGAGCAGTTCTTC
NA	TRBV28	TRBJ1-4	NA	CASSRQGIEKLFF	TGTGCCAGCAGCCGTCAGGGTATAGAAAAACTGTTTTTT
NA	TRBV7-9	TRBJ2-1	TRBD2	CASSLGSSGRGIFF	TGTGCCAGCAGCTTAGGAAGTAGCGGGAGGGGGATATTCTTC
NA	TRBV12-3/TRBV12-4	TRBJ2-2	NA	CASSLIGTGELFF	TGTGCCAGCAGTTTAATCGGCACCGGGGAGCTGTTTTTT
NA	TRBV7-9	TRBJ2-5	NA	CASSYHQGTQTQYF	TGTGCCAGCAGCTATCACCAGGGCACCCAGACCCAGTACTTC
NA	TRBV19	TRBJ2-1	TRBD2	CASTEGLAGKISYNEQFF	TGTGCCAGTACCGAAGGACTAGCGGGGAAGATCTCCTACAATGAGCAGTTCTTC
NA	TRBV7-3	TRBJ2-3	TRBD1	CASSLTRDSPTDTQYF	TGTGCCAGCAGCTTAACCCGGGACAGCCCCACAGATACGCAGTATTTT
once	TRBV24-1	TRBJ1-5	NA	CATSVEGSNQPQHF	TGTGCCACCAGTGTTGAGGGCAGCAATCAGCCCCAGCATTTT
NA	TRBV4-2	TRBJ2-7	NA	CASSQVRGYEQYF	TGTGCCAGCAGCCAAGTTCGGGGCTACGAGCAGTACTTC
NA	TRBV11-2	TRBJ1-2	NA	CASSSTGTYGYTF	TGTGCCAGCAGCTCTACAGGGACCTATGGCTACACCTTC
NA	TRBV7-2	TRBJ1-5	TRBD1	CASSSDRALQPQHF	TGTGCCAGCAGCTCAGACAGGGCCCTCCAGCCCCAGCATTTT
many	TRBV12-3/TRBV12-4	TRBJ1-1	TRBD1	CASSPQQGAWIF	TGTGCCAGCAGTCCCCAACAGGGGGCGTGGATCTTT
once	TRBV5-4	TRBJ2-2	TRBD1	CASSGDRAGTGELFF	TGTGCCAGCAGCGGGGACAGGGCGGGAACCGGGGAGCTGTTTTTT
NA	TRBV24-1	TRBJ2-3	TRBD1	CATSPGGQGASTDTQYF	TGTGCCACCAGCCCTGGAGGGCAGGGGGCTAGCACAGATACGCAGTATTTT
few	TRBV11-2	TRBJ1-1	NA	CASSLVRGRNTEAFF	TGTGCCAGCAGCTTAGTAAGGGGCAGAAACACTGAAGCTTTCTTT
NA	TRBV5-6	TRBJ2-7	TRBD2	CASSERGAGVSYEQYF	TGTGCCAGCAGCGAGCGCGGGGCGGGAGTATCCTACGAGCAGTACTTC
NA	TRBV11-2	TRBJ2-7	TRBD1	CASRQWAGGTREQYF	TGTGCCAGCAGGCAGTGGGCAGGGGGTACCCGCGAGCAGTACTTC
NA	TRBV28	TRBJ2-1	TRBD1	CASSVPGQGYNEQFF	TGTGCCAGCAGTGTACCGGGACAGGGATACAATGAGCAGTTCTTC
once	TRBV14	TRBJ2-5	TRBD2	CASSQGPTSGRDF	TGTGCCAGCAGCCAAGGACCTACTAGCGGGAGGGACTTC
NA	TRBV2	TRBJ1-1	NA	CATTGQFTEAFF	TGTGCCACCACGGGACAATTCACTGAAGCTTTCTTT
NA	TRBV5-1	TRBJ2-2	TRBD1	CASSWDSNTGELFF	TGCGCCAGCAGCTGGGACAGCAACACCGGGGAGCTGTTTTTT
NA	TRBV6-5	TRBJ1-2	NA	CASSYGGSFGGYTF	TGTGCCAGCAGTTACGGAGGGTCCTTCGGGGGCTACACCTTC
NA	TRBV7-6	TRBJ2-2	TRBD2	CASSLRLADSTGELFF	TGTGCCAGCAGCTTAAGGCTAGCGGATTCCACCGGGGAGCTGTTTTTT
once	TRBV11-2	TRBJ2-7	TRBD2	CASSLAGGYNEQYF	TGTGCCAGCAGCTTAGCGGGAGGATATAACGAGCAGTACTTC
NA	TRBV7-6	TRBJ2-7	TRBD1	CASSQSRDRYNSYEQYF	TGTGCCAGCAGCCAATCCCGGGACAGGTATAACTCCTACGAGCAGTACTTC
NA	TRBV7-6	TRBJ2-1	TRBD2	CASSLGIAGHSYNEQFF	TGTGCCAGCAGCTTAGGAATAGCGGGTCACTCCTACAATGAGCAGTTCTTC
medium-sized	TRBV29-1	TRBJ1-1	NA	CSVLPGWTEAFF	TGCAGCGTTCTACCAGGCTGGACTGAAGCTTTCTTT
NA	TRBV5-4	TRBJ2-7	NA	CASSFQTGPPSEQYF	TGTGCCAGCAGCTTTCAGACAGGACCCCCCTCCGAGCAGTACTTC
NA	TRBV10-3	TRBJ1-5	NA	CAIAYQGGQPQHF	TGTGCCATAGCGTACCAGGGTGGGCAGCCCCAGCATTTT
NA	TRBV10-3	TRBJ1-1	TRBD1	CAISDRTGGTEAFF	TGTGCCATCAGTGACCGGACAGGGGGAACTGAAGCTTTCTTT
NA	TRBV12-3/TRBV12-4	TRBJ2-7	NA	CASSPTGTYEQYF	TGTGCCAGCAGTCCGACGGGTACCTACGAGCAGTACTTC
NA	TRBV20-1	TRBJ2-3	NA	CSASWHFDGTQYF	TGCAGTGCTAGTTGGCATTTCGATGGTACGCAGTATTTT
NA	TRBV14	TRBJ2-1	NA	CASSQGLPHSYNEQFF	TGTGCCAGCAGCCAAGGACTACCTCACTCCTACAATGAGCAGTTCTTC
NA	TRBV7-2	TRBJ2-3	NA	CASSSRGPNTDTQYF	TGTGCCAGCAGTTCTCGAGGGCCGAACACAGATACGCAGTATTTT
once	TRBV4-2	TRBJ2-5	NA	CASSQASHQETQYF	TGTGCCAGCAGCCAAGCCTCCCACCAAGAGACCCAGTACTTC
NA	TRBV18	TRBJ1-1	NA	CASSPQRGAEAFF	TGTGCCAGCTCACCACAGCGGGGGGCTGAAGCTTTCTTT
NA	TRBV2	TRBJ1-1	NA	CASIPYEAFF	TGTGCCAGCATTCCTTATGAAGCTTTCTTT
few	TRBV28	TRBJ1-5	TRBD1	CASRDVDRAHNQPQHF	TGTGCCAGCAGGGACGTTGACAGGGCGCACAATCAGCCCCAGCATTTT
NA	TRBV28	TRBJ1-1	TRBD1	CASSRGGGSTEAFF	TGTGCCAGCAGCAGAGGGGGCGGTAGCACTGAAGCTTTCTTT
once	TRBV11-2	TRBJ1-2	NA	CASSFLSNYGYTF	TGTGCCAGCAGCTTCCTATCTAACTATGGCTACACCTTC
NA	TRBV15	TRBJ2-2	TRBD1	CATKLDRGNTGELFF	TGTGCCACGAAATTGGACAGGGGGAACACCGGGGAGCTGTTTTTT
NA	TRBV27	TRBJ1-1	NA	CASSPRGTLKNTEAFF	TGTGCCAGCAGTCCCCGGGGGACTCTCAAGAACACTGAAGCTTTCTTT
once	TRBV28	TRBJ2-7	NA	CASSVTMKDYEQYF	TGTGCCAGCAGTGTGACTATGAAGGACTACGAGCAGTACTTC
NA	TRBV30	TRBJ1-5	NA	CAWSDRVNQPQHF	TGTGCCTGGAGTGACAGGGTAAATCAGCCCCAGCATTTT
NA	TRBV28	TRBJ2-2	NA	CASSLVPLNTGELFF	TGTGCCAGCAGTTTAGTTCCCCTTAACACCGGGGAGCTGTTTTTT
NA	TRBV19	TRBJ2-7	TRBD2	CASSIGAGPYEQYF	TGTGCCAGTAGTATTGGAGCGGGACCATACGAGCAGTACTTC
NA	TRBV14	TRBJ1-2	NA	CASSQARQGYGYTF	TGTGCCAGCAGCCAAGCAAGGCAGGGCTATGGCTACACCTTC
NA	TRBV24-1	TRBJ2-3	TRBD1	CATRETGATDTQYF	TGTGCCACCAGGGAGACAGGGGCCACAGATACGCAGTATTTT
once	TRBV5-5	TRBJ2-3	TRBD1	CASSYGQAIITDTQYF	TGTGCCAGCAGTTATGGACAGGCGATAATCACAGATACGCAGTATTTT
NA	TRBV25-1	TRBJ2-2	NA	CASNRGGGNTGELFF	TGTGCCAGCAACCGGGGAGGGGGGAACACCGGGGAGCTGTTTTTT
many	TRBV3-1/TRBV3-2	TRBJ2-7	NA	CASSQEGGLARSSYEQYF	TGTGCCAGCAGCCAAGAAGGGGGCCTAGCGAGGAGCTCCTACGAGCAGTACTTC
NA	TRBV11-3	TRBJ2-4	NA	CASARGGDQNIQYF	TGTGCCAGCGCCCGAGGGGGGGACCAAAACATTCAGTACTTC
NA	TRBV6-2/TRBV6-3	TRBJ2-7	NA	CASSYSAGYEQYF	TGTGCCAGCAGTTACTCGGCAGGCTACGAGCAGTACTTC
NA	TRBV18	TRBJ2-1	NA	CASSPQTVNEQFF	TGTGCCAGCTCACCGCAGACAGTCAATGAGCAGTTCTTC
once	TRBV7-8	TRBJ1-1	NA	CASSVDQGSEAFF	TGTGCCAGCAGCGTCGATCAGGGTTCTGAAGCTTTCTTT
NA	TRBV25-1	TRBJ2-5	TRBD2	CASTGAGGPMGAQYF	TGTGCCAGCACTGGCGCGGGAGGGCCGATGGGGGCCCAGTACTTC